This T cell receptor (beta chain) was found in a study of glioma-infiltrating T cells. This clonotype was recorded many times. Trimming left V 0 bases short and J 3 bases short, with 9 bases between. CDR3 size: 14 residues. Per the germline V gene, CDR1 is DFQATT and CDR2 is SNEGSKA (reference sequence). TCR alpha and beta CDR3 regions were amplified from RNA using iRepertoire nested multiplex PCR. One-step reverse transcription and amplification started from about 100-400 ng of tissue mRNA or PBMC total RNA. Each CDR3 protein is one row after TCRdb ran MiXCR on the multiplex PCR reads. The sample has tens of thousands of distinct CDR3 sequences; approximately 22% are singletons.

This TCR was sampled from a human donor with low-grade glioma or glioblastoma, undergoing nonglioma brain surgery, or in good health (not recorded which). The V and J genes are TRBV20-1 and TRBJ1-3; D is undetermined. The sequencing input was glioma tissue, nonneoplastic brain tissue, or PBMCs (not recorded which). CDR3 in DNA: TGCAGTGCTAGAGATCAAGGACTTGGAAACACCATATATTTT. It specifies CSARDQGLGNTIYF.